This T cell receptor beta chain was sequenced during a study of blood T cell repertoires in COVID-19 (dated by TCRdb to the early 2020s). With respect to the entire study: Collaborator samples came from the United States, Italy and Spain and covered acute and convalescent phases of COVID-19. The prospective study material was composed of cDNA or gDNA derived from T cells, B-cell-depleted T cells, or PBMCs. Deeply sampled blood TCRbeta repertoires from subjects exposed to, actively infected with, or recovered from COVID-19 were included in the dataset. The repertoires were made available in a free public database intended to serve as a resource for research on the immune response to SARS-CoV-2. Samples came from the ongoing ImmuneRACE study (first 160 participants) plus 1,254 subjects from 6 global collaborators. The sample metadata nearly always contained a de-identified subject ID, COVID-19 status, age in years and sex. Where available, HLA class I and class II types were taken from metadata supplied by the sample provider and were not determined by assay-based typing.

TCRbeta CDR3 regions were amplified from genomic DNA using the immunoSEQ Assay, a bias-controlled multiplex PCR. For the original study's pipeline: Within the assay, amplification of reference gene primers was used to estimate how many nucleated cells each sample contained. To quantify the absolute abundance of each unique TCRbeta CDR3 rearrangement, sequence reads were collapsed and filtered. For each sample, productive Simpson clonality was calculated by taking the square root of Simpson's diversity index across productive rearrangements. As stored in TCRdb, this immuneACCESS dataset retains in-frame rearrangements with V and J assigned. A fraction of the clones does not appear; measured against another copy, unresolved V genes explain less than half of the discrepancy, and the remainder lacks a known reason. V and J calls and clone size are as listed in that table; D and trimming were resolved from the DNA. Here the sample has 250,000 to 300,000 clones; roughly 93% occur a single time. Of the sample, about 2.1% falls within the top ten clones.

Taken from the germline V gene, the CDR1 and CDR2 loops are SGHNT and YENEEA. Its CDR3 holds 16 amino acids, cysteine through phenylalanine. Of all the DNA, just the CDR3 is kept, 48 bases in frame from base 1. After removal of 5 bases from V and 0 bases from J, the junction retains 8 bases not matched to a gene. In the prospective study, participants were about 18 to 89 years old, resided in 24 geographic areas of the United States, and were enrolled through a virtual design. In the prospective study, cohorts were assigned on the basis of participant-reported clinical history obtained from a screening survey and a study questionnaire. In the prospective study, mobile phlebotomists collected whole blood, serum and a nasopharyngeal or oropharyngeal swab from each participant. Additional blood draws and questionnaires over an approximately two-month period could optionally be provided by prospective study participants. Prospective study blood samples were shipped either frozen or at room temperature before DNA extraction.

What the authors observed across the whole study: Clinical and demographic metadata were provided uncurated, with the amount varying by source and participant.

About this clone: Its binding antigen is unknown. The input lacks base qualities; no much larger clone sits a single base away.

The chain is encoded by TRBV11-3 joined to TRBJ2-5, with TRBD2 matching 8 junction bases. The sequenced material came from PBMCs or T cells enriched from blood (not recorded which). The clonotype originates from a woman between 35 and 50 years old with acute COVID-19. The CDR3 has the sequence CASSPGTGGYQETQYF. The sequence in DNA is TGTGCCAGCAGCCCTGGAACGGGAGGGTACCAAGAGACCCAGTACTTC.